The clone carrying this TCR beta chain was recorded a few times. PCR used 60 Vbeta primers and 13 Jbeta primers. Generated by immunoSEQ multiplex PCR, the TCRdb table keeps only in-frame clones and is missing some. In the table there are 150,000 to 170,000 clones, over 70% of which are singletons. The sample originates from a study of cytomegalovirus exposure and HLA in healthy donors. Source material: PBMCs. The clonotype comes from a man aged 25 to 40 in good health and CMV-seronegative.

For the CDR3, the DNA is TGTGCCAGTAGTTTGACAGTGAACACTGAAGCTTTCTTT. It yields the protein CASSLTVNTEAFF. V gene TRBV19 combines with J gene TRBJ1-1; D is perhaps TRBD1 (5 bases). The CDR3 sequence is 13 residues long. The germline V gene encodes CDR1 LNHDA and CDR2 SQIVND (reference sequence). Trimming pared 5 bases from V and 0 bases from J, leaving 7 bases between. The complete variable domain, with remaining parts taken from reference TRBV19 and TRBJ1-1, reads DGGITQSPKYLFRKEGQNVTLSCEQNLNHDAMYWYRQDPGQGLRLIYYSQIVNDFQKGDIAEGYSVSREKKESFPLTVTSAQKNPTAFYLCASSLTVNTEAFFGQGTRLTVV.